This TCR beta chain is from a study of blood T cell repertoires in COVID-19. Study summary: Samples representing acute and convalescent COVID-19 were sourced from the United States, Italy and Spain. Sources were T cells, B-cell-depleted T cells, or PBMCs; the material itself was cDNA or gDNA.

Germline V CDR1 and CDR2: KGHDR, SFDVKD. CDR3 size: 15 residues. Trimming at V came to 4 bases and at J to 3 bases, leaving 6 bases not matched to a gene. Original data processing: Reference gene primer amplification gave nucleated cell count estimates. The repertoire was sequenced with immunoSEQ multiplex PCR; TCRdb's copy has only in-frame clones and lacks some. Clone size and the V and J calls come from that table; the DNA yielded D and trimming. The table records 250,000 to 300,000 clones, roughly 80% of them present only once. Sequencing input: peripheral blood. This chain connects TRBV24-1 to TRBJ2-7; 9 positions agree with TRBD1. This TCR was sampled from a man in his sixties who had recovered from COVID-19. The CDR3 region is CATSDPGQGFYEQYF. CDR3 coding DNA: TGTGCCACCAGTGACCCAGGACAGGGGTTCTACGAGCAGTACTTC.